Here is one T cell receptor (beta chain) with its context. Only in-frame clones appear in the TCRdb table, and some are missing; sequencing was by immunoSEQ multiplex PCR. The sample contains 350,000 to 600,000 clones, about nine tenths of which appear only once. Trimming left V 1 base short and J 10 bases short, with 8 bases between. Germline V gives CDR1 MNHEY, CDR2 SVGEGT. This CDR3 is built from 13 residues. Regarding treatment: approximately 18 received Ad26.COV2.S at low or high dose, single or two shots; 5 received placebo; per-sample allocation not given. Day 63 after the first vaccine or placebo injection was the time point for sampling. The data belong to a study of Ad26.COV2.S vaccination and SARS-CoV-2 variants.

The receptor was isolated from a person between 18 and 65 years old who received the Ad26.COV2.S COVID-19 vaccine or a placebo. The J gene is TRBJ1-6, the V gene TRBV6-2 or TRBV6-3; tentative D call: TRBD1 (6 bases). The sample was peripheral blood, taken in a trial of Ad26.COV2.S vaccine versus placebo. The CDR3 region is CASSYLGGSPLHF. The CDR3 DNA sequence: TGTGCCAGCAGTTACTTAGGGGGATCACCCCTCCACTTT.